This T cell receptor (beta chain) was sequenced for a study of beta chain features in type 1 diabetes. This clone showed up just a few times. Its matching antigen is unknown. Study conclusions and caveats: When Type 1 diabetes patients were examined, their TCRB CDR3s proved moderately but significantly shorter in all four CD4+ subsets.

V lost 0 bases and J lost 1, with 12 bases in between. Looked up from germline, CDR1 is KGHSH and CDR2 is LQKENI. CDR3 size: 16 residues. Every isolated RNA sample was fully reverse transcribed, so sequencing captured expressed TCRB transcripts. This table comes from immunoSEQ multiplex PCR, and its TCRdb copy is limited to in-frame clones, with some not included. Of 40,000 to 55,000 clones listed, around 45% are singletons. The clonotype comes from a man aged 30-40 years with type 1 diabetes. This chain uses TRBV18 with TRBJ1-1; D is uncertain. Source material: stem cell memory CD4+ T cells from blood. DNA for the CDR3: TGTGCCAGCTCACCACCGGTACGGGAGGGGAACACTGAAGCTTTCTTT. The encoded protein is CASSPPVREGNTEAFF. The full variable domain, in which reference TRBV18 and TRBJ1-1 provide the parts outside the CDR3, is NAGVMQNPRHLVRRRGQEARLRCSPMKGHSHVYWYRQLPEEGLKFMVYLQKENIIDESGMPKERFSAEFPKEGPSILRIQQVVRGDSAAYFCASSPPVREGNTEAFFGQGTRLTVV.